The text below deals with one TCR beta chain. Its cognate antigen is unknown. These data belong to a study of T cell responses to AZD1222 COVID-19 vaccine. Findings and caveats of the study: Unmutated regions of variants are reportedly targeted by nearly half of spike-specific TCRs. Spike-specific TCR breadth and depth both grew after two AZD1222 doses.

Data came from immunoSEQ multiplex PCR; TCRdb stores just in-frame clones and leaves some out. The sample holds about 150,000 clones; around 90% are singletons and the top ten take 3% to 3.5%. There are 15 residues in the CDR3. Per the germline V gene, CDR1 is WSHSY and CDR2 is SAAADI. V lost 1 base to trimming and J lost 5 bases; unmatched junction nucleotides: 7. The starting material was peripheral blood, obtained 28 days after the second AZD1222 dose. The clonotype originates from an adult who received the AZD1222 COVID-19 vaccine. This chain joins TRBV10-2 and TRBJ2-7, with 8 nucleotides matching TRBD2. In DNA, the CDR3 is TGCGCCAGCAGTGAGTTGGCTAGCGGGCCCCACGAGCAGTACTTC. This codes for CASSELASGPHEQYF.